These 3 T cell receptor beta chains came from one sample sequenced in a study of T-cell reconstitution after alpha-beta-depleted transplantation in children. Unique molecular identifiers featured in how the TCRbeta library was prepared. TCRdb passed the PCR reads through MiXCR, listing each CDR3 protein once. The sample lists around 500,000 distinct CDR3 sequences, around an eighth occurring once. The material sequenced was PBMCs from the stem cell graft donor, taken from the stem cell graft. These receptors were collected from a human donor who donated a stem cell graft to a child with combined immunodeficiency.

This clonotype came up many times. The chain carries TRBV29-1 and TRBJ2-3; TRBD1 matches at 9 bases. Germline-derived CDR1 and CDR2 are SQVTM and ANQGSEA. V dropped 7 bases and J dropped 9; count of bases not matched to a gene: 8. The CDR3 has 12 amino acids. The CDR3 DNA is TGCAGCGCTCGGACAGGGGATGTAACGCAGTATTTT. Protein: CSARTGDVTQYF.

This clonotype was found a few times. The chain combines TRBV25-1 with TRBJ2-5, with D perhaps TRBD2 (6 bases). There are 14 residues in the CDR3. Germline lookup yields CDR1 MGHDK and CDR2 SYGVNS. V was shortened by 4 bases and J by 0 bases, with 9 bases between the two germline ends. CDR3 region: CASSVGGYQETQYF. CDR3 in DNA: TGTGCCAGCAGTGTTGGAGGGTACCAAGAGACCCAGTACTTC.

This clonotype was observed at least ten times. This chain connects TRBV25-1 to TRBJ2-3; D is uncertain. V dropped 4 bases and J dropped 4 bases, with 12 bases sitting between them. CDR3 length: 14 residues. Germline lookup yields CDR1 MGHDK and CDR2 SYGVNS. The CDR3 nucleotides read TGTGCCAGCAGTGGAAACCGACTGGCAGATACGCAGTATTTT. It translates to CASSGNRLADTQYF.